A single sample gave rise to the 20 T cell receptor beta chains below, sequenced in a study of blood T cells in healthy people across ages. Through a sample-barcoded 5' primer and a J-beta primer mix, a second PCR was run for roughly 7 to 11 cycles. TCRdb used MiXCR to reprocess the 5' RACE reads, holding one entry per CDR3 protein. This sample carries 650,000 or so distinct CDR3 sequences, roughly half of them seen once, and the ten largest clones take around an eighth. Sequenced material: blood. These receptors all stem from a woman of 80 years or more in good health.

With respect to this clonotype: Since a much larger clone is just one base distant, this may be a read error. This rearrangement joins TRBV7-2 to TRBJ2-1, with unresolved D. The V end was cut by 7 bases, the J end by 10 bases, with 20 bases between. The CDR3 contains 14 residues. Germline loops: CDR1 SGHTA, CDR2 FQGNSA. This chain's CDR3 is CASTPTAGAYEQFF. The CDR3 nucleotides are TGTGCCAGCACTCCTACAGCAGGAGCCTACGAGCAGTTCTTC.

The rearrangement links TRBV4-1 to TRBJ2-7, with TRBD2 matching 12 bases. The CDR3 length is 16 residues. Germline V gene sequence: CDR1 MGHRA, CDR2 YSYEKL. Unmatched junction bases numbered 6, after V lost 0 bases and J lost 6 bases. The CDR3 DNA follows: TGCGCCAGCAGCCAAGATTTCGGACTAGCGGGACCCGAGCAGTACTTC. It specifies CASSQDFGLAGPEQYF.

This clonotype has just a few counts. This chain connects TRBV5-1 to TRBJ2-7; D not certain. The CDR3 has 13 residues. Germline V lookup: CDR1 SGHRS, CDR2 YFSETQ. V was trimmed by 4 bases and J by 2 bases, leaving 10 bases between them. The chain's CDR3 is CASSPTSTYEQYF. The CDR3 DNA reads TGCGCCAGCAGCCCTACCTCAACCTACGAGCAGTACTTC.

V gene TRBV15 combines with J gene TRBJ1-1, with 8 positions matching TRBD1. The CDR3 has 16 residues. V shed 5 bases and J 0 bases; nucleotides not matched to a gene: 8. Germline loops: CDR1 LNHNV, CDR2 YYDKDF (reference sequence). The CDR3 region is CATSLGNRGMNTEAFF. The DNA for the CDR3 is TGTGCCACCAGCCTAGGGAACAGGGGGATGAACACTGAAGCTTTCTTT.

This clonotype occurred a few times. The chain links TRBV30 to TRBJ1-1, with no clear D. V dropped 3 bases and J dropped 4 bases, with 15 bases sitting between them. The CDR3 extends over 14 amino acids. Germline CDR1 is GTSNPN and CDR2 is SVGIG (reference sequence). The CDR3 region is CAWRLKGPGTEAFF. CDR3 bases: TGTGCCTGGAGACTGAAGGGTCCCGGCACTGAAGCTTTCTTT.

Regarding this clonotype: Possible read error: a much larger clone is one base away. The chain combines TRBV20-1 with TRBJ2-4; maybe TRBD1 (6 bases). Deletions cut 5 bases from V and 4 bases from J, with 18 bases between. Germline values: CDR1 DFQATT, CDR2 SNEGSKA (reference sequence). This CDR3 has 15 amino acids. CDR3 coding DNA: TGCAGTGCTTACTCTCCTATGCAGGGGAAAAACATTCAGTACTTC. Amino acid sequence: CSAYSPMQGKNIQYF.

The V and J genes are TRBV20-1 and TRBJ1-4, with 9 bases aligning to TRBD1. J was trimmed by 5 bases and V by 5 bases; bases with no gene match: 3. The CDR3 loop spans 13 amino acids. Germline-derived CDR1 and CDR2 are DFQATT and SNEGSKA (reference sequence). As DNA, the CDR3 is TGCAGTGCTGCCGGGACAGGGAATGAAAAACTGTTTTTT. Translation: CSAAGTGNEKLFF.

This clonotype was recorded at least ten times. The chain has TRBV6-1 and TRBJ2-1; a possible D gene is TRBD2 (6 bases). The length of the CDR3 is 15 residues. V was pared by 2 bases and J by 2 bases, with 10 bases between. Germline V gene data show CDR1 as MNHNS and CDR2 as SASEGT. The CDR3 loop reads CASSEPGVTYNEQFF. As DNA, the CDR3 is TGTGCCAGCAGTGAACCGGGAGTTACCTACAATGAGCAGTTCTTC.

This clonotype came up a few times. This chain connects TRBV20-1 to TRBJ2-2, with D perhaps given as TRBD1 or TRBD2 (6 bases each). The CDR3 is made up of 14 amino acids. The V gene's germline CDR1 is DFQATT and CDR2 SNEGSKA (reference sequence). Trimming stripped 0 bases from V and 3 bases from J, with 8 bases between. This CDR3 is CSARDGGYTGELFF. The CDR3 DNA reads as TGCAGTGCTAGAGACGGGGGCTACACCGGGGAGCTGTTTTTT.

This clonotype was found many times. V usage is TRBV20-1 and J usage is TRBJ2-4; no definite D call. V gave up 6 bases and J gave up 0 bases, with 12 bases separating them. The CDR3 has 14 residues. Germline values: CDR1 DFQATT, CDR2 SNEGSKA (reference sequence). The CDR3 coding sequence is TGCAGTGCACGAACCGAGTTAGCCAAAAACATTCAGTACTTC. This translates into CSARTELAKNIQYF.

This clonotype was detected many times. The CDR3 sequence is CASSSRDSSTDTQYF. The CDR3, as DNA: TGTGCCAGCAGTTCTCGGGACAGTAGCACAGATACGCAGTATTTT. This chain joins TRBV28 and TRBJ2-3; 7 positions match TRBD1. The CDR3 has 15 amino acids. The junction had 4 bases not matched to a gene; V was cut back by 4 bases and J by 0 bases. In germline, CDR1 is MDHEN, CDR2 SYDVKM.

This clonotype was seen at least ten times. This chain links TRBV12-3 or TRBV12-4 with TRBJ1-2; 7 bases agree with TRBD1. The CDR3 covers 14 residues. Unmatched junction bases numbered 13, after V lost 6 bases and J lost 9 bases. CDR3 nucleotide sequence: TGTGCCAGCAGGACCTTGGGACAGTCATTAAGCTACACCTTC. Encoded protein: CASRTLGQSLSYTF.

CDR3 sequence: CASSMAPGQGSEQYF. The CDR3, as DNA: TGTGCCAGCAGCATGGCTCCGGGACAGGGGTCCGAGCAGTACTTC. This chain uses TRBV7-6 with TRBJ2-7, with 10 bases aligning to TRBD1. This CDR3 spans 15 amino acids. Germline V gene sequence: CDR1 SGHVS, CDR2 FNYEAQ. Trimming took 5 bases from V and 6 from J; bases not matched to a gene: 10.

The rearrangement links TRBV12-3 or TRBV12-4 to TRBJ2-3; 11 bases agree with TRBD2. After removal of 3 bases from V and 2 bases from J, the junction contained 10 bases not matched to a gene. The CDR3 runs 18 residues. The CDR3 loop is CASSLGSLAGGITDTQYF. In DNA form, the CDR3 reads TGTGCCAGCAGTTTGGGTTCTCTAGCGGGGGGAATCACAGATACGCAGTATTTT.

The chain has TRBV6-5 and TRBJ2-7; 11 bases are shared with TRBD2. The CDR3 extends over 15 amino acids. Trimming at V came to 6 bases and at J to 0 bases, leaving 4 bases not matched to a gene. CDR1 and CDR2 from the germline V gene are MNHEY and SVGAGI. The CDR3 sequence: CASSSTSGGSYEQYF. In nucleotides, the CDR3 is TGTGCCAGCAGCTCCACTAGCGGGGGCTCCTACGAGCAGTACTTC.

This clonotype has ten or more counts. The J gene is TRBJ1-2, the V gene TRBV11-2; 10 nucleotides agree with TRBD1. CDR3 length equals 15 residues. Trimming at V came to 5 bases and at J to 8 bases, leaving 11 bases not matched to a gene. CDR1 and CDR2 from the germline V gene are SGHAT and FQNNGV. Here the CDR3 DNA reads TGTGCCAGCAGCCACCCGAGACAGGGGGCGTGGGGCTACACCTTC. Its protein product is CASSHPRQGAWGYTF. The complete variable domain, with remaining parts taken from reference TRBV11-2 and TRBJ1-2, reads EAGVAQSPRYKIIEKRQSVAFWCNPISGHATLYWYQQILGQGPKLLIQFQNNGVVDDSQLPKDRFSAERLKGVDSTLKIQPAKLEDSAVYLCASSHPRQGAWGYTFGSGTRLTVV.

The J gene is TRBJ1-5, the V gene TRBV2; D is undetermined. The CDR3 is 14 residues long. Germline V gene lookup returns CDR1 SNHLY and CDR2 FYNNEI. The ends were cut back, 3 bases at V and 7 bases at J, with 13 bases in the middle. The DNA of the CDR3 is TGTGCCAGCAGTGAGAACTGGGTAGGGCAGCCCCAGCATTTT. Translating it yields CASSENWVGQPQHF. Complete variable domain (other parts from reference TRBV2 and TRBJ1-5): EPEVTQTPSHQVTQMGQEVILRCVPISNHLYFYWYRQILGQKVEFLVSFYNNEISEKSEIFDDQFSVERPDGSNFTLKIRSTKLEDSAMYFCASSENWVGQPQHFGDGTRLSIL.

This clonotype was seen a few times. This may stem from a read error, because a much larger clone lies one nucleotide away. The chain joins TRBV7-9 to TRBJ2-1, with TRBD1 matching 7 bases. Germline trimming cut 2 bases from V and 13 bases from J; bases unmatched to any gene: 14. The CDR3 totals 15 residues. From germline, CDR1 is SEHNR and CDR2 FQNEAQ (reference sequence). CDR3 coding DNA: TGTGCCAGCAGCTTATGGACAGGAGAAGCGGAGACCCAGTTCTTC. It codes for CASSLWTGEAETQFF.

A remark on this clonotype: One end of the junction does not line up with germline, which may come from a read error. The gene calls are TRBV6-2 or TRBV6-3 and TRBJ2-7; weak D call: TRBD1 (6 bases). The CDR3 spans 13 residues. Germline-derived CDR1 and CDR2 are MNHEY and SVGEGT. The CDR3 bases are TGTGCCAGCAGTTACCAGGGGAACTACGGGCAGTACTTC. As protein: CASSYQGNYGQYF.

Regarding this clonotype: A much larger clonotype is one base distant, so this may be a read error. This chain joins TRBV20-1 and TRBJ2-1; D gene ambiguous. The CDR3 extends over 14 amino acids. Germline CDR1 is DFQATT and CDR2 is SNEGSKA (reference sequence). V lost 4 bases, J lost 2 bases, and 12 bases lay in between. The CDR3 DNA reads TGCAGTGCTACGGCAGCGACGACCTACAATGAGCAGTTCTTC. Amino acid sequence: CSATAATTYNEQFF.